The 2 T cell receptor beta chains presented below share a single source sample, sequenced in a study of early T cells in non-severe SARS-CoV-2 infection. One entry per CDR3 protein results from TCRdb running MiXCR on the 5' RACE reads. The profile shows roughly 65,000 distinct CDR3 sequences, under 13% of them singletons. The source material was whole blood. The receptors originated from an adult who was a healthcare worker with PCR-confirmed SARS-CoV-2 infection or an uninfected control (not recorded which).

Only a few counts were recorded for this clonotype. The chain carries TRBV11-2 and TRBJ2-1; TRBD2 aligns across 9 bases. Looked up from germline, CDR1 is SGHAT and CDR2 is FQNNGV. This CDR3 spans 14 amino acids. V shed 5 bases, J shed 4 bases, and the junction held 3 bases outside the gene matches. The CDR3 nucleotides are TGTGCCAGCAGCATCGCGGGAGGGTACAATGAGCAGTTCTTC. Protein product: CASSIAGGYNEQFF.

The V gene is TRBV10-2, the J gene TRBJ2-7; no clear D gene. V lost 6 bases and J lost 3, with 9 bases in between. Germline CDR1 and CDR2: WSHSY and SAAADI. This CDR3 has 12 amino acids. Here the CDR3 reads CASRAGSYEQYF. Here the CDR3 DNA reads TGCGCCAGCAGAGCAGGAAGCTACGAGCAGTACTTC.